This is a list of T cell receptor beta chains from one sample in a study of beta chain features in type 1 diabetes. Generated by immunoSEQ multiplex PCR, the TCRdb table keeps only in-frame clones and is missing some. The data hold fewer than 500,000 clones, with about 15% observed a single time. The sequencing input was naive CD4+ T cells from blood. All receptors derive from a man aged 25 to 40 in good health. The CDR3 runs from the conserved cysteine through the conserved F or W. D genes are given only for firm matches. A clone size is listed for some rows: how often the clone was seen (once, few, many), or a class if it is expanded.

D gene: TRBD1
V gene: TRBV5-4
clone size: -
J gene: TRBJ1-4
CDR3 protein: CASSPRPGQGNEKLFF
CDR3 DNA: TGTGCCAGCAGCCCTCGTCCGGGACAGGGGAATGAAAAACTGTTTTTT

D gene: -
V gene: TRBV7-2
clone size: few
J gene: TRBJ2-5
CDR3 protein: CASSHRTKQETQYF
CDR3 DNA: TGTGCCAGCAGCCATAGGACAAAGCAAGAGACCCAGTACTTC

D gene: -
V gene: TRBV29-1
clone size: few
J gene: TRBJ1-1
CDR3 protein: CSVEFAVNTEAFF
CDR3 DNA: TGCAGCGTTGAATTCGCAGTGAACACTGAAGCTTTCTTT

D gene: -
V gene: TRBV30
clone size: few
J gene: TRBJ2-1
CDR3 protein: CAWSGTYNEQFF
CDR3 DNA: TGTGCCTGGAGTGGGACTTACAATGAGCAGTTCTTC

D gene: TRBD1
V gene: TRBV14
clone size: once
J gene: TRBJ1-6
CDR3 protein: CASSRDSQSSYNSPLHF
CDR3 DNA: TGTGCCAGCAGCCGGGACAGCCAAAGCTCCTATAATTCACCCCTCCACTTT

D gene: TRBD2
V gene: TRBV4-1
clone size: -
J gene: TRBJ2-1
CDR3 protein: CASSQGGTSGSFYEQFF
CDR3 DNA: TGCGCCAGCAGCCAAGGAGGGACTAGCGGGAGTTTCTATGAGCAGTTCTTC

D gene: -
V gene: TRBV2
clone size: -
J gene: TRBJ2-1
CDR3 protein: CASRRGGSYNEQFF
CDR3 DNA: TGTGCCAGCCGACGAGGGGGCTCCTACAATGAGCAGTTCTTC

D gene: TRBD2
V gene: TRBV7-9
clone size: many
J gene: TRBJ2-5
CDR3 protein: CASSFAGGGETQYF
CDR3 DNA: TGTGCCAGCAGCTTCGCGGGAGGCGGTGAGACCCAGTACTTC

D gene: TRBD1
V gene: TRBV6-1
clone size: -
J gene: TRBJ2-6
CDR3 protein: CASNTQGTGANVLTF
CDR3 DNA: TGTGCCAGCAATACACAGGGGACTGGGGCCAACGTCCTGACTTTC

D gene: -
V gene: TRBV7-9
clone size: -
J gene: TRBJ2-5
CDR3 protein: CASSPGQGWQETQYF
CDR3 DNA: TGTGCCAGCAGCCCCGGCCAGGGTTGGCAGGAGACCCAGTACTTC

D gene: -
V gene: TRBV7-9
clone size: -
J gene: TRBJ2-3
CDR3 protein: CASSIGVVSTDTQYF
CDR3 DNA: TGTGCCAGCAGCATCGGAGTCGTAAGCACAGATACGCAGTATTTT

D gene: -
V gene: TRBV18
clone size: -
J gene: TRBJ2-1
CDR3 protein: CASSTRGLQSEQFF
CDR3 DNA: TGTGCCAGCTCAACACGGGGCCTACAGAGTGAGCAGTTCTTC